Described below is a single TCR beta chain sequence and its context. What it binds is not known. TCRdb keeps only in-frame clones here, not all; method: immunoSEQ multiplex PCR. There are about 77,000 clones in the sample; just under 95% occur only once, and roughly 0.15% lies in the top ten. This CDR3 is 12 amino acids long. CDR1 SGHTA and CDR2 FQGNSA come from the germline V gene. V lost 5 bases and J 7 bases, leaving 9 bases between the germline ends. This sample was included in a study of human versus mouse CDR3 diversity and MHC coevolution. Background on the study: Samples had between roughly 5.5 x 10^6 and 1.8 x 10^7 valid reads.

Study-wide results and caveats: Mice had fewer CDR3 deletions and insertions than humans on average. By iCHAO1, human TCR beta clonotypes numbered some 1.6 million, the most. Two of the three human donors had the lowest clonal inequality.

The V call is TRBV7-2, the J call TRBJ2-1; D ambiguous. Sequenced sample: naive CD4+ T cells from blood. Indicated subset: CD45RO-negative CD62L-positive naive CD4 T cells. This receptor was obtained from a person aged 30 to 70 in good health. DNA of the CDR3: TGTGCCAGCAGCAACCCCCTAAATGAGCAGTTCTTC. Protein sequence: CASSNPLNEQFF.